Following are 16 T cell receptor beta chains from one sample sequenced in a study of molecular identifiers for immune sequencing clone quantification (dated by TCRdb to 2017 to 2018). The method was PCR. For sequencing, an Illumina HiSeq 4000 was employed. TCRdb handled the public reads itself, with Q25 trimming in fastp and clone calling in MiXCR, and kept productive beta chains. Each record represents a unique CDR3 protein, reported with the most common genes and DNA among its rows. Across this sample there are 63,000 or so distinct CDR3 sequences, with around a sixth seen only once. The ten largest account for around 1.6% of the sample. Material for sequencing was naive CD8+ T cells from blood, with Jurkat cell RNA spiked in. Explained via the paper, the cell subset or site label denotes: FACS-sorted CD8+CD4-CCR7+CD45RA+ naive T cells. All receptors derive from a human donor in good health. Some libraries in this study had Jurkat cell RNA spiked in.

This clonotype was counted at least ten times. V usage is TRBV29-1 and J usage is TRBJ1-1; 8 bases map to TRBD1. CDR3 length equals 11 residues. CDR1 SQVTM and CDR2 ANQGSEA come from the germline V gene. V gave up 6 bases and J gave up 6 bases; unmatched junction bases: 3. The CDR3 DNA follows: TGCAGCGTGGACAGGGAGGCTGAAGCTTTCTTT. Protein product: CSVDREAEAFF.

This clonotype was recorded many times. The chain joins TRBV13 to TRBJ1-1, with D tentatively TRBD1 (6 bases). The germline CDR1 and CDR2 sequences are PRHDT and FYEKMQ (reference sequence). V was clipped by 5 bases and J by 8 bases, with 9 bases between them. The CDR3 is made up of 11 amino acids. CDR3 nucleotide sequence: TGTGCCAGCAGCCCGGGACAAGAAGCTTTCTTT. Protein sequence: CASSPGQEAFF.

Many counts were recorded for this clonotype. The rearrangement uses TRBV29-1 and TRBJ2-7; TRBD2 might be the D (5 bases). CDR1 is SQVTM, CDR2 ANQGSEA, per germline. Trimming removed 1 base from V and 2 bases from J, with 9 bases in between. The CDR3 spans 13 residues. CDR3: CSVEGSVPYEQYF. DNA for the CDR3: TGCAGCGTTGAAGGTAGCGTCCCCTACGAGCAGTACTTC.

In its sample, this clonotype was seen a few times. The V and J genes are TRBV3-1 and TRBJ2-7, with TRBD1 identical over 8 bases. In germline, CDR1 is LGHDT, CDR2 YNNKEL (reference sequence). J gave up 3 bases and V 1 base, and 2 bases lay outside the gene matches. This CDR3 is built from 14 residues. As DNA, the CDR3 is TGTGCCAGCAGCCAAGGACAGGGGTTCTACGAGCAGTACTTC. Translated: CASSQGQGFYEQYF.

This clonotype came up many times. As DNA, the CDR3 is TGTGCCAGCAGCTTTGGCGGCCGAGAGGTCTACGAGCAGTACTTC. Its protein is CASSFGGREVYEQYF. This chain joins TRBV5-5 and TRBJ2-7; D unclear. Germline CDR1 reads SGHKS; CDR2 reads YYEKEE (reference sequence). The CDR3 spans 15 residues. V lost 2 bases, J lost 3 bases, and 15 bases lay in between.

This clonotype was seen only a few times. Because the CDR3's place on the DNA is in doubt, the DNA is left out and the CDR3 is given as listed by TCRdb. The chain is built from TRBV7-5 and TRBJ2-5; TRBD1, the table's D call, lacks a check against the DNA. TRBV7-5 represents a pseudogene. The CDR3 is 17 amino acids in total, end residues counted. CDR3 sequence reads: CISVPEAPGQIQETQYF.

About this clonotype: Without the conserved terminal phenylalanine or tryptophan, this CDR3 likely stems from a read error. The CDR3 region has the DNA TGCGCCTGGAGGGGGGACAGGATCCGGGTGGAATATGGCTACACCCTC. It specifies CAWRGDRIRVEYGYTL. The J gene is TRBJ1-2, the V gene TRBV30, with 8 bases fitting TRBD1. The CDR3 sequence is 16 residues long. Germline-derived CDR1 and CDR2 are GTSNPN and SVGIG (reference sequence).

This clonotype was counted ten times or more. The rearrangement joins TRBV7-8 to TRBJ2-2; tentatively, D is TRBD2 (5 bases). Germline values: CDR1 SGHVS, CDR2 FQNEAQ. This CDR3 region has 11 residues. V lost 6 bases, J lost 9 bases, and 8 bases lay in between. The CDR3 sequence: CASSRERELFF. The CDR3 DNA is TGTGCCAGCAGTAGGGAGAGGGAGCTGTTTTTT.

This clonotype has a count of ten or more. This chain uses TRBV28 with TRBJ2-7; D is undetermined. The CDR3 extends over 16 amino acids. The V gene lost 5 bases and the J gene lost 2 bases, with 19 bases spanning the gap. Germline V lookup: CDR1 MDHEN, CDR2 SYDVKM. The CDR3 loop is CASSPLEVVPPYEQYF. DNA for the CDR3: TGTGCCAGCAGTCCCCTCGAGGTGGTTCCTCCCTACGAGCAGTACTTC. Based on the CDR3 plus reference TRBV28 and TRBJ2-7, the full variable domain is DVKVTQSSRYLVKRTGEKVFLECVQDMDHENMFWYRQDPGLGLRLIYFSYDVKMKEKGDIPEGYSVSREKKERFSLILESASTNQTSMYLCASSPLEVVPPYEQYFGPGTRLTVT.

This clonotype was seen many times. The chain has TRBV28 and TRBJ1-6, with TRBD1 matching over 10 bases. Germline trimming cut 5 bases from V and 8 bases from J; bases unmatched to any gene: 6. Germline CDR1 and CDR2: MDHEN and SYDVKM. This CDR3 has 15 amino acids. The CDR3 DNA follows: TGTGCCAGCAGTCGCGCCGGGACAGGGGATTCACCCCTCCACTTT. This gives the protein CASSRAGTGDSPLHF.

This clonotype was counted ten times or more. The CDR3, as DNA: TGTGCCAGCAGCCAGAGGGACAGATCCTACGAGCAGTACTTC. It yields the protein CASSQRDRSYEQYF. The gene calls are TRBV4-2 and TRBJ2-7, with TRBD1 matching over 7 bases. The CDR3 extends over 14 amino acids. Germline CDR1 is LGHNA and CDR2 is YNFKEQ. After removal of 3 bases from V and 1 base from J, the junction contained 3 bases not matched to a gene.

This clonotype was recorded many times. The chain links TRBV20-1 to TRBJ1-4; D gene uncertain. V dropped 2 bases and J dropped 8 bases, with 24 bases sitting between them. This CDR3 has 17 amino acids. The germline gives CDR1 DFQATT, CDR2 SNEGSKA (reference sequence). In nucleotides, the CDR3 is TGCAGTGCTAGAAAGACAAGAACTGAGGAGGAAGACGAAAAACTGTTTTTT. Protein: CSARKTRTEEEDEKLFF.

A few counts support this clonotype. The chain combines TRBV6-1 with TRBJ1-2; D may be TRBD1 (5 bases). The CDR3 is 15 residues long. Germline values: CDR1 MNHNS, CDR2 SASEGT. The ends were cut back, 4 bases at V and 3 bases at J, with 15 bases in the middle. CDR3 in DNA: TGTGCCAGCAGTGCTTCCCTGGAGGGGTACTATGGCTACACCTTC. Translation gives CASSASLEGYYGYTF.

Many counts were recorded for this clonotype. The V call is TRBV20-1, the J call TRBJ1-1, with a possible D match to TRBD1 (5 bases). Trimming left V 1 base short and J 8 bases short, with 14 bases between. The V gene's germline CDR1 is DFQATT and CDR2 SNEGSKA (reference sequence). The CDR3 consists of 13 residues. The CDR3 DNA sequence: TGCAGTGCTAGAGGTCCGGAAGGGGTGGAAGCTTTCTTT. Amino acids: CSARGPEGVEAFF.

This clonotype was observed a few times. With a much larger clone just one base away, this may be a read error. This rearrangement joins TRBV12-3 or TRBV12-4 to TRBJ2-2; D may be TRBD2 (6 bases). The CDR3 length is 16 residues. CDR3 bases: TGTGCCAGCAGTTTTCCCCGGGATGCGGGAACCGGGGAGCCGTTTTTT. It encodes CASSFPRDAGTGEPFF.

V is TRBV7-2 and J is TRBJ1-5; no clear D. CDR1 SGHTA and CDR2 FQGNSA come from the germline V gene. The V end lost 2 bases, the J end lost 5 bases, and 4 bases lay between the germline ends. The CDR3 is made up of 12 amino acids. This CDR3 reads CASSLMDQPQHF. CDR3 bases: TGTGCCAGCAGCTTAATGGATCAGCCCCAGCATTTT.